This paragraph reports one TCR beta chain. The target antigen is unknown. This sample was included in a study of T cell repertoires in cytomegalovirus infection. Across the whole study: HLA-C-restricted CMV epitopes, recently identified, and well-studied HLA-B-restricted ones were used by the study. Study findings and constraints: Clonotypes of TCR beta that were HLA-C-restricted and CMV-specific dominated the ex vivo response.

Germline-derived CDR1 and CDR2 are SGHVT and SQSDAQ. The CDR3 extends over 15 amino acids. V lost 4 bases and J 3 bases, leaving 15 bases between the germline ends. TCRdb fed the reads into MiXCR, producing one record per CDR3 protein. This sample has 830,000 or so distinct CDR3 sequences; approximately 32% occur once, and the top ten carry 9.5% to 15%. This rearrangement joins TRBV7-4 to TRBJ1-2, with D hard to call. Sequenced here: cultured CD8+ T cells from PBMCs, sampled from culture after CMV antigen stimulation. The sequence derives from a human donor in good health (CMV status not recorded). Some clones in this sample may be carry-over from other donors' samples. CDR3 protein: CASSSRRELDYGYTF. In DNA, the CDR3 is TGTGCCAGCAGCTCCCGCCGGGAATTAGACTATGGCTACACCTTC.